Listed below are T cell receptor beta chains from one sample, sequenced in a study of CD8 T cells in Susac syndrome. TCRdb itself ran the immunoSEQ multiplex PCR reads through MiXCR, one entry per CDR3 protein. The sample includes 150,000 to 200,000 distinct CDR3 sequences, 90% to 95% of them seen just once. The sample taken for sequencing was CD4+ T cells from PBMCs. These receptors all come from a human donor with multiple sclerosis. Both conserved end residues are part of each CDR3. A D gene is named only where the DNA matches it firmly. Rows give clone size only sometimes, using once, few, many, or a class for an expanded clone.

TGCAGCGTTGTCGAGGGACTTAATGAAAAACTGTTTTTT CSVVEGLNEKLFF TRBJ1-4 TRBV29-1 . .
TGTGCCACCAGCCCAGGTGAGGTGCCTGGGGCCAACGTCCTGACTTTC CATSPGEVPGANVLTF TRBJ2-6 TRBV24-1 . .
TGCAGTGCTGCACCAGGGCAGGCGGATGGCTACACCTTC CSAAPGQADGYTF TRBJ1-2 TRBV20-1 . .
TGCAGTGCTAGTGGGGAATTAGATACGCAGTATTTT CSASGELDTQYF TRBJ2-3 TRBV20-1 . .
TGTGCCGTCCTTAGGGTACCCCCCTACAATGAGCAGTTCTTC CAVLRVPPYNEQFF TRBJ2-1 TRBV12-3/TRBV12-4 . .
TGTGCCAGCAGCTTACATCTAGCGCTAGCCAAAAACATTCAGTACTTC CASSLHLALAKNIQYF TRBJ2-4 TRBV7-2 . .
TGTGCCAGCTCAACAGAAGCAGGGGGGAGGACTGAAGCTTTCTTT CASSTEAGGRTEAFF TRBJ1-1 TRBV18 . TRBD1
TGTGCCAGCAACGCCCCACCTGTTAACTATGGCTACACCTTC CASNAPPVNYGYTF TRBJ1-2 TRBV6-2/TRBV6-3 . .
TGTGCCAGCAGCCAAGAGGGAGCGCGACCGGCGTTCGGCAATCAGCCCCAGCATTTT CASSQEGARPAFGNQPQHF TRBJ1-5 TRBV4-2 . .
TGTGCCTGGAGTCAAGGGGCCCAGGGGTTCTTC CAWSQGAQGFF TRBJ2-1 TRBV30 few .
TGTGCCAGCAGTGCAGGGGGAGAGCAGTACTTC CASSAGGEQYF TRBJ2-7 TRBV6-1 . TRBD1
TGTGCCAGCAGCCACAGGGAACGGCGGGGCTACACCTTC CASSHRERRGYTF TRBJ1-2 TRBV13 . .
TGCAGTGCTAGCCGAGGCGGGGGGGAGGACAATGAGCAGTTCTTC CSASRGGGEDNEQFF TRBJ2-1 TRBV20-1 . TRBD2
TGTGCCAGCAGCCGAGGAGGGCTAGTTGACTGGGGTGAGCAGTTCTTC CASSRGGLVDWGEQFF TRBJ2-1 TRBV14 . .
TGCAGTGTCCAGGGGGGGAACCAGTTGGGTTCACCCCTCCACTTT CSVQGGNQLGSPLHF TRBJ1-6 TRBV20-1 . TRBD1
TGCGCCAGCAGCTTGGCGGCTAGCGGGCCCCAAGAGACCCAGTACTTC CASSLAASGPQETQYF TRBJ2-5 TRBV5-1 . TRBD2
TGCAGCGTTGACGGTCAGAGCGAGACCCAGTACTTC CSVDGQSETQYF TRBJ2-5 TRBV29-1 few .
TGTGCCAGCAGCCGAGGGACTAGCGCGGCGGAGACCCAGTACTTC CASSRGTSAAETQYF TRBJ2-5 TRBV7-2 . TRBD2
TGCAGTGCCACTGGGGCACCTGGGAATCAGCCCCAGCATTTT CSATGAPGNQPQHF TRBJ1-5 TRBV20-1 . .
TGTGCCAGCAGCCAAGCTACAGTCCCCTCCGAGCAGTACTTC CASSQATVPSEQYF TRBJ2-7 TRBV14 . .
TGCAGTGCTAGGGACACAACAGGAGCCTACGAGCAGTACTTC CSARDTTGAYEQYF TRBJ2-7 TRBV20-1 . .
TGCAGTGCTAGAGGCGGGACTAACCAAGAGACCCAGTACTTC CSARGGTNQETQYF TRBJ2-5 TRBV20-1 . TRBD2
TGTGCCAGCAGGGGCAGGAACTATGGCTACACCTTC CASRGRNYGYTF TRBJ1-2 TRBV27 . .
TGTGCCAGCACCCCACGCGGTGCCGGGGAGCTGTTTTTT CASTPRGAGELFF TRBJ2-2 TRBV12-3/TRBV12-4 . .
TGTGCCACCAGTGATTTTACTGGGGGGTCCTACAATGAGCAGTTCTTC CATSDFTGGSYNEQFF TRBJ2-1 TRBV24-1 once .
TGTGCCAGCAGCTTAGTTAGTAGCGGGTCAGGGGGCAATGAGCAGTTCTTC CASSLVSSGSGGNEQFF TRBJ2-1 TRBV7-2 . .
TGTGCCAGCAGCTTCCAGGGGCGTCAGCCCCAGCATTTT CASSFQGRQPQHF TRBJ1-5 TRBV7-3 . .
TGTGCCTGGAGTGTAGGGGGATACAGCTACGAGCAGTACTTC CAWSVGGYSYEQYF TRBJ2-7 TRBV30 . .
TGTGCCAGCAGCCAGTCTGGGGCCAACGTCCTGACTTTC CASSQSGANVLTF TRBJ2-6 TRBV3-1 few .
TGCGCCAGCAGCCAAGCTCTATGGGACAGGGATGGCTACACCTTC CASSQALWDRDGYTF TRBJ1-2 TRBV4-1 . TRBD1
TGTGCCAGCAGCTCAAGACAGGGGAACACCGGGGAGCTGTTTTTT CASSSRQGNTGELFF TRBJ2-2 TRBV12-3/TRBV12-4 . TRBD1
TGTGCCTGGAGGAGGCTAGAGTACGAGCAGTACTTC CAWRRLEYEQYF TRBJ2-7 TRBV30 . .
TGTGCCAGCAGCGCTGTAGCCAAAGAGACCCAGTACTTC CASSAVAKETQYF TRBJ2-5 TRBV9 . .
TGTGCCAGCAGGCCCTATCGTTTGGATACGCAGTATTTT CASRPYRLDTQYF TRBJ2-3 TRBV12-3/TRBV12-4 . .
TGTGCCAGCGGGAAGCTAGAGACCCAGTACTTC CASGKLETQYF TRBJ2-5 TRBV11-2 once .
TGTGCCAGCACACACCGGTATGGGGCCAACGTCCTGACTTTC CASTHRYGANVLTF TRBJ2-6 TRBV19 . .
TGTGCCAGTAGTATTGGCCAGGGGGTAGGTGAGCAGTTCTTC CASSIGQGVGEQFF TRBJ2-1 TRBV19 . TRBD1
TGCAGCGTTGAACTGTCAGACCAAGAGACCCAGTACTTC CSVELSDQETQYF TRBJ2-5 TRBV29-1 . .
TGTGCCTGGAGTGTAACCGCGGGAATAGTCTATGGCTACACCTTC CAWSVTAGIVYGYTF TRBJ1-2 TRBV30 . .
TGTGCCAGCAGCCCGCTAGGGGGGGAAGGCTACACCTTC CASSPLGGEGYTF TRBJ1-2 TRBV3-1 . .
TGCAGCGTTGACTCCGGGCTTAACGGGCAGTTCTTC CSVDSGLNGQFF TRBJ2-1 TRBV29-1 . .
TGTGCCAGCAGCCAGCTGGGACAGAACGCTGAAGCTTTCTTT CASSQLGQNAEAFF TRBJ1-1 TRBV4-2 . TRBD1
TGTGCCTGGAGTGGAGTCTCCTACAATGAGCAGTTCTTC CAWSGVSYNEQFF TRBJ2-1 TRBV30 . .
TGTGCCACCGCGGGGCGGGAGGCCGCGAACACCGGGGAGCTGTTTTTT CATAGREAANTGELFF TRBJ2-2 TRBV24-1 . TRBD2
TGTGCCAGCAGCCGCCGACAGGGAAGGTTGGAAGAGACCCAGTACTTC CASSRRQGRLEETQYF TRBJ2-5 TRBV14 . TRBD1
TGTGCCAGCCGGGCCGGGACCGCAGGGGGTGAGCAGTTCTTC CASRAGTAGGEQFF TRBJ2-1 TRBV27 . TRBD1
TGTGCCAGCAGGGACGGTCCCGAACAGTACTTC CASRDGPEQYF TRBJ2-7 TRBV6-5 . .
TGTGCCACCAGTGATGGAGCGGAGGGTTCCTACAATGAGCAGTTCTTC CATSDGAEGSYNEQFF TRBJ2-1 TRBV24-1 . .
TGCAGTGCTAGAGTAATAGCAGCCGGCTACACCTTC CSARVIAAGYTF TRBJ1-2 TRBV20-1 . .
TGCAGTGCCCTCTCGGACAAAAACACTGAAGCTTTCTTT CSALSDKNTEAFF TRBJ1-1 TRBV20-1 . .
TGTGCCAGCTCACTGGACCTAAAGGGGCTACAAGAGACCCAGTACTTC CASSLDLKGLQETQYF TRBJ2-5 TRBV18 . .